This T cell receptor (beta chain) was captured by sequencing in a study of blood T cell repertoires in COVID-19. About the research overall: PBMCs, B-cell-depleted T cells, or T cells were the source of the cDNA or gDNA that made up the material.

Profiled with immunoSEQ multiplex PCR; TCRdb holds only in-frame clones, not every one. The sample contains 280,000 or so clones, about 90% of which appear only once. The receptor comes from a woman in her 30s who had recovered from COVID-19. Sequenced input: peripheral blood.

The CDR3 DNA reads as TGTGCCAGCTCCTGGGGAGTAAGGGGGCAGCGCCATAATTCACCCCTCCACTTT. This gives the protein CASSWGVRGQRHNSPLHF. The V and J genes are TRBV28 and TRBJ1-6; 7 bases are shared with TRBD1. This CDR3 is 18 amino acids long. Per germline, CDR1 MDHEN and CDR2 SYDVKM. J was trimmed by 5 bases and V by 8 bases; bases with no gene match: 18. The whole variable domain, remainder taken from reference TRBV28 and TRBJ1-6, is DVKVTQSSRYLVKRTGEKVFLECVQDMDHENMFWYRQDPGLGLRLIYFSYDVKMKEKGDIPEGYSVSREKKERFSLILESASTNQTSMYLCASSWGVRGQRHNSPLHFGNGTRLTVT.